This TCR beta chain derives from a study of OX40 agonist ivuxolimab in advanced cancers. Overall study: Checkpoint inhibitors had been given previously to 35% to 50% of patients.

Study observations and caveats: Doses of 0.1 to 3.0 mg/kg were accompanied by clonal expansion of CD4+ and CD8+ blood T cells by week 6. Expanded clones were, on average, more numerous among CD8+ T cells than CD4+.

The V gene lost 6 bases and the J gene lost 5 bases, with 13 bases spanning the gap. This CDR3 comprises 14 residues. Germline CDR1 MNHNY, CDR2 SVGAGI (reference sequence). Note on this clone: Its antigen is currently unknown.

Assay used: immunoSEQ multiplex PCR; TCRdb lists only in-frame clones, some missing. The profile shows about 94,000 clones, roughly 91% of them singletons. The source is an adult with an advanced solid tumor such as melanoma, head and neck, liver or kidney cancer. The rearrangement links TRBV6-6 to TRBJ2-2, with D uncertain. The sample was CD4+ or CD8+ T cells sorted from blood, taken in a trial of the OX40 agonist ivuxolimab. The DNA for the CDR3 is TGTGCCAGCAGCAAAACAACTGGGACCGGGGAGCTGTTTTTT. Encoded protein: CASSKTTGTGELFF.